This T cell receptor beta chain was documented in a study of T cells after yellow fever vaccination. Trimming shortened V by 0 bases and J by 0 bases, and 9 bases separated the two germline ends. The germline gives CDR1 LGHNA, CDR2 YSLEER. The CDR3 contains 16 residues. This clonotype was detected ten times or more. TCRdb ran MiXCR on the 5' RACE reads and lists one entry per CDR3 protein. The top ten hold less than 3.5% of the sample, which has 300,000 to 400,000 distinct CDR3 sequences, about 10% seen once. The sample in question was CD4+ T cells sorted from PBMCs, obtained 45 days after the yellow fever booster vaccination. This receptor was identified in a man younger than 30 who received the YFV17D yellow fever vaccine. V is TRBV4-3 and J is TRBJ2-1; weak D call: TRBD1 (6 bases). The CDR3 here is CASSQEQGRSYNEQFF. The CDR3 DNA reads TGCGCCAGCAGCCAAGAACAGGGTCGCTCCTACAATGAGCAGTTCTTC.